The sequence of this TCR beta chain was determined in a study of TIL therapy for anti-PD-1-resistant metastatic lung cancer. Study background: A few tumors were EGFR-mutant and two were ALK-rearranged. Tumors carried a median about 1.5 non-synonymous mutations per megabase. Study-level points and caveats: Treatment-naive, never-smoker and oncogene-addicted patients were overrepresented in this highly selected cohort.

Germline V gene sequence: CDR1 MDHEN, CDR2 SYDVKM. V was pared by 2 bases and J by 9 bases, with 1 base between. The CDR3 sequence is 9 residues long. Sequencing used immunoSEQ v3. The method was immunoSEQ multiplex PCR; TCRdb's version includes in-frame clones alone and lacks a portion of them. The sample lists approximately 97,000 clones; around 71% were seen once. This clone was picked up a small number of times. Its specificity is unknown. Sample time point: pre-treatment sample, taken before nivolumab and TIL therapy. The tumor samples were excised metastases, mostly pleural nodules or supraclavicular lymph nodes.

J is TRBJ2-5 and V is TRBV28, with D unclear. The sample was tumor tissue, taken at baseline. The source is a person aged 25 to 80 with non-small cell lung cancer. CDR3 sequence reads: CASSLPQYF. The CDR3 DNA follows: TGTGCCAGCAGTTTACCCCAGTACTTC.